The rows below give T cell receptor beta chains drawn from one sample of a study of CD8 T cells in ankylosing spondylitis. Each CDR3 protein gets one entry after TCRdb re-called the 5' RACE reads with MiXCR. The sample holds roughly 97,000 distinct CDR3 sequences, about 8.3% seen once. Input material: blood, either unsorted or a sorted T cell fraction (not recorded which). All receptors derive from a male donor with ankylosing spondylitis or in good health (not recorded which). The CDR3 runs from the conserved cysteine through the conserved F or W. The D gene is left open where the match is weak. Size is omitted from some rows. Given values are once, few, many or a class for expanded clones.

DNA,CDR3,D,J,V,size
TGTGCCAGCAGCCAAGATGAGGGATACAATGAGCAGTTCTTC,CASSQDEGYNEQFF,.,TRBJ2-1,TRBV3-1,many
TGTGCCAGCAGCCCCTGGACAGGCTACAATGAGCAGTTCTTC,CASSPWTGYNEQFF,TRBD1,TRBJ2-1,TRBV7-6,many
TGCGCCAGCAGCCAAACGGGGGCCCACACAGATACGCAGTATTTT,CASSQTGAHTDTQYF,.,TRBJ2-3,TRBV4-3,.
TGTGCCAGCAGCATGCGATCCTACAATGAGCAGTTCTTC,CASSMRSYNEQFF,.,TRBJ2-1,TRBV7-8,many
TGCAGTGCTCGAACTCAGTTGGAGACCCAGTACTTC,CSARTQLETQYF,.,TRBJ2-5,TRBV20-1,many
TGTGCCACCACCCGATACCGCGCTTGGACGGGGAACACTGAAGCTTTCTTT,CATTRYRAWTGNTEAFF,.,TRBJ1-1,TRBV3-1,.
TGTGCCAGCAGGCCCACATCAGGAAACACCATATATTTT,CASRPTSGNTIYF,.,TRBJ1-3,TRBV12-3/TRBV12-4,many
TGCAGCGTTGAAGATACCGGGGAAAAACTGTTTTTT,CSVEDTGEKLFF,.,TRBJ1-4,TRBV29-1,many
TGTGCCAGCAGCTTGGACGGGTTTAACACTGAAGCTTTCTTT,CASSLDGFNTEAFF,.,TRBJ1-1,TRBV5-4,many
TGTGCCAGCAGCTTAGAACTAGCGAGCTACAATGAGCAGTTCTTC,CASSLELASYNEQFF,TRBD2,TRBJ2-1,TRBV7-9,many
TGTGTCAGCAGCTTGACAGGATTCCGGGAGCAGTACTTC,CVSSLTGFREQYF,.,TRBJ2-7,TRBV7-2,once
TGTGCCAGTAGTCCGGGACAGATGACCTACGAGCAGTACTTC,CASSPGQMTYEQYF,TRBD1,TRBJ2-7,TRBV19,.
TGTGCCAGCAGTTTCGGGAGGCGAGAGACCCAGTACTTC,CASSFGRRETQYF,TRBD2,TRBJ2-5,TRBV12-3/TRBV12-4,many
TGTGCCACCAGCAGAGATCCGGGGCTCAATGAGCAGTTCTTC,CATSRDPGLNEQFF,.,TRBJ2-1,TRBV15,many
TGTGCCAGCAGCCGTGGACTGAGCTACGAGCAGTACTTC,CASSRGLSYEQYF,.,TRBJ2-7,TRBV12-3/TRBV12-4,many
TGTGCCAGCAGCGCAAGGGCCCAAGAGACCCAGTACTTC,CASSARAQETQYF,.,TRBJ2-5,TRBV7-2,many
TGTGCCAGTGGACAGGGGTCGGAGCAGTACTTC,CASGQGSEQYF,TRBD1,TRBJ2-7,TRBV14,many
TGTGCCAGCAGGCCGACAGAGCGGACTGAAGCTTTCTTT,CASRPTERTEAFF,.,TRBJ1-1,TRBV2,many